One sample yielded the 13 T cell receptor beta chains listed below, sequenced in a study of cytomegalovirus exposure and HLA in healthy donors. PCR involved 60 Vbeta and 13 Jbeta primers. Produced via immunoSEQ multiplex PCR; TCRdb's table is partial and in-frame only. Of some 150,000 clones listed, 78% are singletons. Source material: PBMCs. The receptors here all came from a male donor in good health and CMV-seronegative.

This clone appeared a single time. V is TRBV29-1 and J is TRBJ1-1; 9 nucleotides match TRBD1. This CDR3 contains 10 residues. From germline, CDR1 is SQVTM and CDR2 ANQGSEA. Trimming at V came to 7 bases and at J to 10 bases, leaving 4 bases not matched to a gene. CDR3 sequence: CSALGQGAFF. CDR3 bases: TGCAGCGCCCTGGGACAGGGAGCTTTCTTT.

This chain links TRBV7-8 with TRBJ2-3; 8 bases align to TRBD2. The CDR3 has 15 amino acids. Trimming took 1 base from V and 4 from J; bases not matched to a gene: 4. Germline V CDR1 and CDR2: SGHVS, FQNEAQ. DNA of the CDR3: TGTGCCAGCAGCTTAGTGGCGGGAGGAGCAGATACGCAGTATTTT. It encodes CASSLVAGGADTQYF.

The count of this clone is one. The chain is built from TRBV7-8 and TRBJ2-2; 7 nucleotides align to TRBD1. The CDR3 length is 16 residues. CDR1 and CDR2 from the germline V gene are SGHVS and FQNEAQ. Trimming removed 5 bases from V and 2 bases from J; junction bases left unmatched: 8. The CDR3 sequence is CASSRRTGHNTGELFF. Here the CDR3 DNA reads TGTGCCAGCAGCCGGAGGACAGGACATAACACCGGGGAGCTGTTTTTT.

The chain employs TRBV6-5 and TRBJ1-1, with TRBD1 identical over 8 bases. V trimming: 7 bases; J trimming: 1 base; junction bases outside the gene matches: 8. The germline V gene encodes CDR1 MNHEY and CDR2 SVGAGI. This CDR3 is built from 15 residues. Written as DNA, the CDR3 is TGTGCCAGCAAACGCTCGGGGACAGGGAACACTGAAGCTTTCTTT. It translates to CASKRSGTGNTEAFF.

CDR3 residues: CASSLVRLAGGRNEQFF. The CDR3, as DNA: TGTGCCAGCAGCTTAGTAAGACTAGCGGGAGGGCGCAATGAGCAGTTCTTC. The rearrangement uses TRBV7-8 and TRBJ2-1; the match to TRBD2 covers 14 bases. The germline CDR1 and CDR2 sequences are SGHVS and FQNEAQ. The CDR3 loop spans 17 amino acids. With V trimmed by 1 base and J by 6 bases, 5 bases remained unmatched.

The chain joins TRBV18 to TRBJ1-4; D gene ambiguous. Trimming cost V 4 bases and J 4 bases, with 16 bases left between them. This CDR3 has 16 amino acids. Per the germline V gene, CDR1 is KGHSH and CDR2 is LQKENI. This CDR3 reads CASSLTPDGGNEKLFF. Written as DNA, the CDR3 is TGTGCCAGCTCACTTACCCCCGATGGAGGTAATGAAAAACTGTTTTTT.

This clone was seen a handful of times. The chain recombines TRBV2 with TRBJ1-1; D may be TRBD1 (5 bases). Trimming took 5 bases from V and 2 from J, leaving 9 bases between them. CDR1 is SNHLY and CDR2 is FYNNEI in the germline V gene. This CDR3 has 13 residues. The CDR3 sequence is CASSQGLNTEAFF. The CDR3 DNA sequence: TGTGCCAGCAGTCAGGGTTTAAACACTGAAGCTTTCTTT.

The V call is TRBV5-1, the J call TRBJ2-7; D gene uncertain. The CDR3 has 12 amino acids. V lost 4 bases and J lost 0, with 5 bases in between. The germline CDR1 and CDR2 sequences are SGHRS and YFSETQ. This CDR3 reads CASSIDSYEQYF. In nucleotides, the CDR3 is TGCGCCAGCAGCATAGACTCCTACGAGCAGTACTTC.

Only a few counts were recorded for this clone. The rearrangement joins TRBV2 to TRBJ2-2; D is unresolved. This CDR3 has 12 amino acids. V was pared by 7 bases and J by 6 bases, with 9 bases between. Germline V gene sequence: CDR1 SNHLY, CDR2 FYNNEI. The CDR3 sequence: CASNRESGELFF. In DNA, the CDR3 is TGTGCCAGCAACCGAGAGTCCGGGGAGCTGTTTTTT.

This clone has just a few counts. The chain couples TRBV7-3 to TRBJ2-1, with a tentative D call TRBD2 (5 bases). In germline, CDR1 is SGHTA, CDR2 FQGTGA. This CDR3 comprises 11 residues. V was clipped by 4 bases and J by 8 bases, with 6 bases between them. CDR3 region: CASSYGDEQFF. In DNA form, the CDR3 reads TGTGCCAGCAGCTACGGGGATGAGCAGTTCTTC.

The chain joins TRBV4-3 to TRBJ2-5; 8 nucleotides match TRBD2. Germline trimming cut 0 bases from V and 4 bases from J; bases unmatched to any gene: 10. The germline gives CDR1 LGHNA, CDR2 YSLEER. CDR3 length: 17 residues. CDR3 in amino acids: CASSQDPSGGAGETQYF. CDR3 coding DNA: TGCGCCAGCAGCCAAGATCCTTCCGGGGGGGCCGGAGAGACCCAGTACTTC.

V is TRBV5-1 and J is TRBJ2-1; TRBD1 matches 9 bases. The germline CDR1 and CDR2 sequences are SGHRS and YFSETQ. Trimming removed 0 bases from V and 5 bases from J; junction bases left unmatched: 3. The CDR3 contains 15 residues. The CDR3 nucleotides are TGCGCCAGCAGCTTGGGGGACAGGGCTAACAATGAGCAGTTCTTC. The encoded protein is CASSLGDRANNEQFF.

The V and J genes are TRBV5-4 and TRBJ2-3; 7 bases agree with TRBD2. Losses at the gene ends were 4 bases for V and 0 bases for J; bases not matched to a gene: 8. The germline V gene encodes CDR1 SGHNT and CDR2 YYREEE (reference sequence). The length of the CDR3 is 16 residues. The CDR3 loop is CASSTPSGLSTDTQYF. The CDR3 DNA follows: TGTGCCAGCAGCACCCCTAGCGGACTTAGCACAGATACGCAGTATTTT.